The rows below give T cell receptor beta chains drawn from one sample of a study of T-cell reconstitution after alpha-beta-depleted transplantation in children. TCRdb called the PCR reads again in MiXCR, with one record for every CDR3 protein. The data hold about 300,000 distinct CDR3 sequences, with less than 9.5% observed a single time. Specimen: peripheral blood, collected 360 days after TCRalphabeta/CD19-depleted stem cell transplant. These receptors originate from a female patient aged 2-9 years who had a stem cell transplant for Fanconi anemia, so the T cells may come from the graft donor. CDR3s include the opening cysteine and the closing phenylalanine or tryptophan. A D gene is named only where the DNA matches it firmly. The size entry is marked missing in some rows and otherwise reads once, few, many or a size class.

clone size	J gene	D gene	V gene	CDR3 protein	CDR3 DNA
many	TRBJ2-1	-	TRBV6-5	CASSYTAQGHEQFF	TGTGCCAGCAGTTACACCGCACAGGGCCATGAGCAGTTCTTC
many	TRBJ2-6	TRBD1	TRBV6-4	CASSESGTGVSGANVLTF	TGTGCCAGCAGTGAATCCGGGACAGGGGTCTCTGGGGCCAACGTCCTGACTTTC
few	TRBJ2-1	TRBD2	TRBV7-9	CASSLAGTSVNEQFF	TGTGCCAGCAGCTTAGCCGGGACTAGCGTCAATGAGCAGTTCTTC
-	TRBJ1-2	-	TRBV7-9	CASSLMINYGYTF	TGTGCCAGCAGCTTAATGATTAACTATGGCTACACCTTC
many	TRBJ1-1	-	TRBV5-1	CASRQKEGNTEAFF	TGCGCCAGCAGACAAAAGGAGGGGAACACTGAAGCTTTCTTT
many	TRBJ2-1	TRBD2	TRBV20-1	CSAQRPSGALSYNEQFF	TGCAGTGCTCAGAGACCAAGCGGGGCCCTTTCCTACAATGAGCAGTTCTTC
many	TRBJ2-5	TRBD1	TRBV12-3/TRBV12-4	CASTYRGQETQYF	TGTGCCAGCACCTACAGGGGGCAAGAGACCCAGTACTTC
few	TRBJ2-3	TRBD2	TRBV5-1	CASSLFLGASGSDGTDTQYF	TGCGCCAGCAGCTTGTTTTTGGGGGCTAGCGGGAGTGACGGCACAGATACGCAGTATTTT
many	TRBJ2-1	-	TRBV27	CASSLLGRTNNEQFF	TGTGCCAGCAGTTTATTGGGGCGGACCAACAATGAGCAGTTCTTC
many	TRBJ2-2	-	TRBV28	CASSPLGGDTGELFF	TGTGCCAGCAGTCCACTTGGGGGCGACACCGGGGAGCTGTTTTTT
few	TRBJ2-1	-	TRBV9	CASSLSREYNEQFF	TGTGCCAGCAGCCTAAGCCGGGAGTACAATGAGCAGTTCTTC
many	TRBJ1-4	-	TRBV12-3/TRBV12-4	CASSLFWNEKLFF	TGTGCCAGCAGTTTATTTTGGAATGAAAAACTGTTTTTT
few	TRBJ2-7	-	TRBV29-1	CSVVGHSKFSSYEQYF	TGCAGCGTTGTAGGGCACTCGAAATTCAGCTCCTACGAGCAGTACTTC
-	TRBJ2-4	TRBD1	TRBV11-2	CASSLRGLDIQYF	TGTGCCAGCAGCTTAAGGGGGCTAGACATTCAGTACTTC
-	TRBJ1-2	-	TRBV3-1	CASSQDRSGGGYYGYTF	TGTGCCAGCAGCCAAGATCGGTCAGGAGGCGGGTACTATGGCTACACCTTC
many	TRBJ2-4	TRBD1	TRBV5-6	CASSLTDRAIRNIQYF	TGTGCCAGCAGCTTGACGGACAGGGCTATTAGAAACATTCAGTACTTC
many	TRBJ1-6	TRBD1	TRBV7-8	CASSVDRGNSPLHF	TGTGCCAGCAGCGTGGACAGGGGAAATTCACCCCTCCACTTT
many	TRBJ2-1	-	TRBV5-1	CASSLGRDYNEQFF	TGCGCCAGCAGCTTGGGACGGGACTACAATGAGCAGTTCTTC
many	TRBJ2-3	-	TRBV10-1	CASSESGSPDTQYF	TGCGCCAGCAGTGAGTCGGGAAGCCCAGATACGCAGTATTTT
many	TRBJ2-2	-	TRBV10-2	CASTEWDTGELFF	TGCGCCAGCACTGAGTGGGACACCGGGGAGCTGTTTTTT
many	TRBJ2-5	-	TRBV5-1	CASSLVRGETQYF	TGCGCCAGCAGCTTGGTACGGGGAGAGACCCAGTACTTC
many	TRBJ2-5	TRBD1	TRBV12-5	CASGPPQDRGRQETQYF	TGTGCTAGTGGCCCACCCCAGGACAGGGGGCGCCAAGAGACCCAGTACTTC
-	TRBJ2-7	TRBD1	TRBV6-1	CASRRQGSDEQYF	TGTGCCAGCAGGCGACAGGGTTCCGACGAGCAGTACTTC
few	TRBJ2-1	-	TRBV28	CASSFYPTRRSYNEQFF	TGTGCCAGCAGTTTCTACCCGACTAGGCGCTCCTACAATGAGCAGTTCTTC
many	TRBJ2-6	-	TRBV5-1	CASSLVLGSGANVLTF	TGCGCCAGCAGCTTGGTGCTAGGGTCAGGGGCCAACGTCCTGACTTTC
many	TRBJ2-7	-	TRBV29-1	CSVEIGASYERYF	TGCAGCGTTGAAATTGGGGCGTCCTACGAGCGGTACTTC
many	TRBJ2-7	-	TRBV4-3	CASSLRVGYYEQYF	TGCGCCAGCAGCCTGAGGGTAGGTTACTACGAGCAGTACTTC
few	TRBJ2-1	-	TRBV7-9	CASSPLAVISYNEQFF	TGTGCCAGCAGCCCCTTAGCGGTTATCTCCTACAATGAGCAGTTCTTC
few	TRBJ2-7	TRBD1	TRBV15	CATSRDLGGAANSYEQYF	TGTGCCACCAGCAGAGATTTAGGGGGCGCTGCAAACTCCTACGAGCAGTACTTC
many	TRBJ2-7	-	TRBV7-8	CASSSLDVSEQYF	TGTGCCAGCAGCTCCCTAGATGTCTCCGAGCAGTACTTC
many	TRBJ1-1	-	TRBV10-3	CAISVQGGNTEAFF	TGTGCCATCAGTGTTCAGGGAGGGAACACTGAAGCTTTCTTT
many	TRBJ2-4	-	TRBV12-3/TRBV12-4	CASTSEWAKNIQYF	TGTGCCAGCACCTCTGAGTGGGCCAAAAACATTCAGTACTTC
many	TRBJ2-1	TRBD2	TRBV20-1	CSARDFSGRRSYNEQFF	TGCAGTGCTAGAGATTTTAGCGGGAGGCGGTCCTACAATGAGCAGTTCTTC
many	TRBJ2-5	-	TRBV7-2	CASSLSVRLALQETQYF	TGTGCCAGCAGCTTAAGTGTAAGGTTGGCCTTACAAGAGACCCAGTACTTC
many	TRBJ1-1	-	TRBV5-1	CASMEKGSEAFF	TGCGCCAGCATGGAGAAGGGCTCTGAAGCTTTCTTT
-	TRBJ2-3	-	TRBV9	CASSAPHGTDTQYF	TGTGCCAGCAGCGCCCCTCACGGCACAGATACGCAGTATTTT
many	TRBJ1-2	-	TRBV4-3	CASSQGSPALGHGYTF	TGCGCCAGCAGCCAAGGGTCCCCAGCCCTAGGGCATGGCTACACCTTC
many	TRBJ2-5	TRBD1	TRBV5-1	CASSLGTGGIPETQYF	TGCGCCAGCAGCTTGGGGACAGGGGGCATCCCAGAGACCCAGTACTTC
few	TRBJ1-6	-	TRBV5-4	CASSLFLEAGLTSPLHF	TGTGCCAGCAGCCTCTTTCTGGAGGCAGGGCTCACTTCACCCCTCCACTTT
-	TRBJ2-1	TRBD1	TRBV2	CASSGARGRIGEQFF	TGTGCCAGCAGTGGGGCCAGGGGGCGGATCGGTGAGCAGTTCTTC
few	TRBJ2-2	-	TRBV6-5	CASSYYRVAGELFF	TGTGCCAGCAGTTACTACAGGGTGGCCGGGGAGCTGTTTTTT
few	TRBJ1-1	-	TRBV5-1	CASSEDPYKLNTEAFF	TGCGCCAGCAGCGAGGATCCCTACAAACTGAACACTGAAGCTTTCTTT
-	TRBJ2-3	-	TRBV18	CACSRSQISGPHTDTQYF	TGTGCCTGCTCCAGAAGCCAGATCTCAGGACCTCACACAGATACGCAGTATTTT
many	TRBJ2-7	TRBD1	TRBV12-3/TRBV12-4	CASNRDRGSYEQYF	TGTGCCAGCAACCGGGACAGAGGCTCCTACGAGCAGTACTTC
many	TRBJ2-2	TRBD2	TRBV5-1	CASSFTSGNTGELFF	TGCGCCAGCAGCTTTACTAGCGGAAACACCGGGGAGCTGTTTTTT
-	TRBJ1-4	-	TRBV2	CASSLISATNEKLFF	TGTGCCAGCAGTTTGATCAGCGCAACTAATGAAAAACTGTTTTTT
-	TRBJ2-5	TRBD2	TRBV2	CASIRGGETQYF	TGTGCCAGCATCCGGGGGGGAGAGACCCAGTACTTC
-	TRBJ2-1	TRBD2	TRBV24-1	CATSDLSGTSHNEQFF	TGTGCCACCAGTGACCTTAGCGGGACGTCCCACAATGAGCAGTTCTTC
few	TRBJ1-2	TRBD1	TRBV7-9	CASSLVTGGASDYGYTF	TGTGCCAGCAGCTTAGTGACAGGGGGGGCTTCAGACTATGGCTACACCTTC
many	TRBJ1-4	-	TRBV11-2	CASRKSTLRNEKLFF	TGTGCCAGCAGGAAATCAACGCTACGAAATGAAAAACTGTTTTTT
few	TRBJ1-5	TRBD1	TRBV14	CASSQDHMGTDCLPHTGSNQPQHF	TGTGCCAGCAGCCAAGATCACATGGGGACAGACTGTCTACCTCATACGGGTAGCAATCAGCCCCAGCATTTT
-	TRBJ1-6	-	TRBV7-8	CASSLSWVILGDSPLHF	TGTGCCAGCAGCTTAAGTTGGGTTATATTGGGGGATTCACCCCTCCACTTT
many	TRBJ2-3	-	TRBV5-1	CASSSNRVRDTDTQYF	TGCGCCAGCAGTTCGAACAGGGTCAGGGACACAGATACGCAGTATTTT
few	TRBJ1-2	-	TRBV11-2	CASSGQDGHNGYTF	TGTGCCAGCAGCGGCCAGGACGGACACAATGGCTACACCTTC
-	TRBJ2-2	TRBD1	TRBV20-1	CSARQGATGELFF	TGCAGTGCGCGGCAGGGGGCAACCGGGGAGCTGTTTTTT
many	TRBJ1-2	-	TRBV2	CASSLDRVNYGYTF	TGTGCCAGCAGTTTGGACAGAGTTAACTATGGCTACACCTTC
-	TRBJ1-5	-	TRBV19	CASSMRGGLGQPQHF	TGTGCCAGTAGTATGAGGGGCGGTTTGGGACAGCCCCAGCATTTT
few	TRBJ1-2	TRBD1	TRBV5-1	CASSVDRVAGYTF	TGCGCCAGCAGCGTAGACAGGGTGGCTGGCTACACCTTC